These T cell receptor beta chains were read from a single sample in a study of blood T cell repertoires in COVID-19. Produced via immunoSEQ multiplex PCR; TCRdb's table is partial and in-frame only. The data hold under 250,000 clones, with more than 75% observed a single time. The sample comprised peripheral blood. The source of these receptors is a woman in her 70s with COVID-19, enrolled during active disease. CDR3s include the opening cysteine and the closing phenylalanine or tryptophan.

V gene	J gene	CDR3 protein
TRBV11-2	TRBJ1-1	CASSPFRGSTEAFF
TRBV28	TRBJ2-1	CASSYGVAGLNEQFF
TRBV5-1	TRBJ1-2	CASSLVSGDYNYGYTF
TRBV18	TRBJ1-5	CASSPGTGMGQPQHF
TRBV28	TRBJ2-7	CASSQTGGSYEQYF
TRBV5-1	TRBJ2-1	CASRAADYNEQFF
TRBV28	TRBJ1-2	CASSSGQNYGYTF
TRBV5-4	TRBJ2-1	CASSFSGTGVFNEQFF
TRBV29-1	TRBJ2-2	CSARIGTETGELFF
TRBV6-2/TRBV6-3	TRBJ2-3	CASSFGGYTQYF
TRBV7-9	TRBJ1-1	CASSLQDRTEAFF
TRBV3-1/TRBV3-2	TRBJ2-3	CASSRRDSGRRDTQYF
TRBV5-3	TRBJ2-3	CATMEPGQGSTDTQYF
TRBV4-2	TRBJ2-1	CASSQGLSSGRNEQFF
TRBV2	TRBJ1-4	CASSPGQGDVGGEKLFF
TRBV9	TRBJ2-3	CASSVRSDRSTDTQYF
TRBV19	TRBJ2-3	CASSRQGTDTQYF
TRBV24-1	TRBJ2-7	CATSRQFLGLAGGSYEQYF
TRBV11-3	TRBJ2-3	CASSEGVGQYF
TRBV5-5	TRBJ2-1	CASSLGQSIYNEQFF
TRBV7-2	TRBJ1-2	CASSPPQFYGYTF
TRBV30	TRBJ1-6	CAFAGQFNSPLHF
TRBV3-1/TRBV3-2	TRBJ1-2	CASSPKIPSPSGQGCYGYTF
TRBV30	TRBJ1-5	CAWSVPGYNQPQHF
TRBV19	TRBJ1-5	CASSIHQGNGQPQHF
TRBV24-1	TRBJ1-5	CATSSGTGSWGNQPQHF
TRBV29-1	TRBJ1-1	CSVRDSNTEAFF
TRBV28	TRBJ1-5	CASSFETGSNQPQHF
TRBV7-9	TRBJ1-1	CASSFPGTGTEAFF
TRBV28	TRBJ1-2	CASSFLEQANGYTF
TRBV28	TRBJ1-6	CAIPGTGGRNSPLHF
TRBV9	TRBJ1-1	CASGQGGTEAFF
TRBV5-1	TRBJ2-7	CASSSSSGTGVYEQYF
TRBV5-4	TRBJ2-7	CASSFLAGNYEQYF
TRBV6-5	TRBJ2-1	CASSYGTNNEQFF
TRBV3-1/TRBV3-2	TRBJ1-6	CASSHLGQDHGLHF
TRBV30	TRBJ1-2	CAWTLSGSNGYTF
TRBV5-1	TRBJ1-1	CASSLGDRYPEAFF
TRBV28	TRBJ1-1	CASGGRTEAFF
TRBV5-1	TRBJ2-1	CASSLGGESEQFF
TRBV30	TRBJ2-1	CAWAPSGTGQFF
TRBV19	TRBJ2-7	CASKPQYGGTYEQYF